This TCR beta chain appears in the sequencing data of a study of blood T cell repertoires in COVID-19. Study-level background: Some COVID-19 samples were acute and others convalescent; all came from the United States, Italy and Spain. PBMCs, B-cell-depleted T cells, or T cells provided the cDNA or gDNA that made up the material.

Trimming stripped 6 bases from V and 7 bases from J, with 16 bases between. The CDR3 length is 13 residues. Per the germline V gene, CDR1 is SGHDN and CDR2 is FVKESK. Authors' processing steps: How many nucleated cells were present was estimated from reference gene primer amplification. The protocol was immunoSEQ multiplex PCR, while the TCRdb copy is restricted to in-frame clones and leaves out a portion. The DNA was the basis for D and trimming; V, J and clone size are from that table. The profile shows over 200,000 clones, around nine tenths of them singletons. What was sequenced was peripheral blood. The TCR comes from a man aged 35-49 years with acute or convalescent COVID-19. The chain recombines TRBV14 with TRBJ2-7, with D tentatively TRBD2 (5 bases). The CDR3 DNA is TGTGCCAGCAGTTTGGACGGGAAAGGGGAGCAGTACTTC. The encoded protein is CASSLDGKGEQYF.